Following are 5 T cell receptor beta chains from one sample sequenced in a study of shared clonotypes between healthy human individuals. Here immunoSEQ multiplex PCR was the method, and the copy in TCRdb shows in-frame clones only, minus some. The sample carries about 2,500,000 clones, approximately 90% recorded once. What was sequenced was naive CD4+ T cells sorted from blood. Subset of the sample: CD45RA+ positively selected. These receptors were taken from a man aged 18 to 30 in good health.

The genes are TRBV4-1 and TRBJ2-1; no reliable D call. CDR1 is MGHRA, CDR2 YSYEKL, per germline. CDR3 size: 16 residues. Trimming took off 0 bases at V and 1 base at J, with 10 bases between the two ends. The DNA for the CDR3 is TGCGCCAGCAGCCAAGATGGTTGGCGGTCCTACAATGAGCAGTTCTTC. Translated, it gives CASSQDGWRSYNEQFF.

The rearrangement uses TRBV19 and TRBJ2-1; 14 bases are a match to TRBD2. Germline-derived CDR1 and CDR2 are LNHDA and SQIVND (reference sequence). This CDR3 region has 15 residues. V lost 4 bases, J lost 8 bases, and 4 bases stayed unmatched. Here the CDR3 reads CASSKGTSGGDEQFF. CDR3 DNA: TGTGCCAGTAGTAAAGGGACTAGCGGGGGAGATGAGCAGTTCTTC.

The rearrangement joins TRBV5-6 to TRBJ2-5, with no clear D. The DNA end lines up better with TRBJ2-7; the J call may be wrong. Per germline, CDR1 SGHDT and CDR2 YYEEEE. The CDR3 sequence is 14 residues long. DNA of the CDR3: TGTGCCAGCAGCTCGGGCAGCTCCAGCTACGAGCAGTACTTC. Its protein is CASSSGSSSYEQYF.

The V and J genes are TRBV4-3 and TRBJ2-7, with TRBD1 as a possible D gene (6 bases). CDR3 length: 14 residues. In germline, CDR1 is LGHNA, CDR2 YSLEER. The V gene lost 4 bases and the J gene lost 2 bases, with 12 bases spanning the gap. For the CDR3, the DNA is TGCGCCAGCAGCCTCGATAAGGGGGCCTACGAGCAGTACTTC. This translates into CASSLDKGAYEQYF.

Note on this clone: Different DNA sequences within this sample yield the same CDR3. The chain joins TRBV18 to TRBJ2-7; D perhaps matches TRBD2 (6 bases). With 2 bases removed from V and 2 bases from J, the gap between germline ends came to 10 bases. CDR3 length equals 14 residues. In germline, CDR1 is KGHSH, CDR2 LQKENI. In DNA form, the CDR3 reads TGTGCCAGCTCACCAGGGAGGAGAACCTACGAGCAGTACTTC. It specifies CASSPGRRTYEQYF.